These 10 T cell receptor beta chains came from one sample sequenced in a study of CD8 T cells in Susac syndrome. The RNA, roughly 0.5 to 1 ug, was put through reverse transcription using random hexamers. TCRdb independently ran MiXCR on the immunoSEQ multiplex PCR reads; one entry per CDR3 protein. This sample has about 240,000 distinct CDR3 sequences, with 96% found just once. The sample taken for sequencing was CD4+ T cells from PBMCs. The receptors originated from a human donor with Susac syndrome.

This clonotype was detected only once. The chain joins TRBV30 to TRBJ1-4; D unresolved. Trimming stripped 2 bases from V and 3 bases from J, with 7 bases between. The CDR3 has 13 residues. The V gene's germline CDR1 is GTSNPN and CDR2 SVGIG (reference sequence). The DNA of the CDR3 is TGTGCCTGGAGTAGGCAGTCTAATGAAAAACTGTTTTTT. Translation gives CAWSRQSNEKLFF. The complete variable domain, with remaining parts taken from reference TRBV30 and TRBJ1-4, reads SQTIHQWPATLVQPVGSPLSLECTVEGTSNPNLYWYRQAAGRGLQLLFYSVGIGQISSEVPQNLSASRPQDRQFILSSKKLLLSDSGFYLCAWSRQSNEKLFFGSGTQLSVL.

The rearrangement uses TRBV6-5 and TRBJ1-1; weak D call: TRBD1 (5 bases). V was clipped by 0 bases and J by 10 bases, with 9 bases between them. Germline V CDR1 and CDR2: MNHEY, SVGAGI. CDR3 length equals 12 residues. The CDR3 nucleotides are TGTGCCAGCAGTTACTCCGGGGGGGGAGCTTTCTTT. Amino acids: CASSYSGGGAFF.

The chain couples TRBV2 to TRBJ1-5, with D possibly matching TRBD1 (5 bases). V lost 3 bases to trimming and J lost 5 bases, with 8 bases between them. This CDR3 is built from 13 residues. The germline gives CDR1 SNHLY, CDR2 FYNNEI. The CDR3 region is CASSEEGDQPQHF. The CDR3, as DNA: TGTGCCAGCAGTGAGGAAGGGGATCAGCCCCAGCATTTT. Using reference TRBV2 and TRBJ1-5 for the parts outside the CDR3, the full variable domain is EPEVTQTPSHQVTQMGQEVILRCVPISNHLYFYWYRQILGQKVEFLVSFYNNEISEKSEIFDDQFSVERPDGSNFTLKIRSTKLEDSAMYFCASSEEGDQPQHFGDGTRLSIL.

The chain carries TRBV5-1 and TRBJ2-5; D may match TRBD1 or TRBD2 (6 bases each). Germline V lookup: CDR1 SGHRS, CDR2 YFSETQ. The length of the CDR3 is 15 residues. V lost 2 bases to trimming and J lost 0 bases, with 11 bases between them. CDR3 DNA: TGCGCCAGCAGCTTTGGCGGGACACACCAAGAGACCCAGTACTTC. This sequence encodes CASSFGGTHQETQYF.

The gene calls are TRBV30 and TRBJ2-1; a possible D gene is TRBD2 (5 bases). The CDR3 has 15 amino acids. V was shortened by 2 bases and J by 6 bases, with 17 bases between the two germline ends. Germline V gene lookup returns CDR1 GTSNPN and CDR2 SVGIG (reference sequence). The CDR3 coding sequence is TGTGCCTGGAGTCCCTCGACGGCGGGCCTCAATGAGCAGTTCTTC. This sequence encodes CAWSPSTAGLNEQFF.

V and J are TRBV28 and TRBJ2-6; D remains ambiguous. The CDR3 has 17 amino acids. V lost 3 bases to trimming and J lost 0 bases, with 12 bases between them. Looked up from germline, CDR1 is MDHEN and CDR2 is SYDVKM. Here the CDR3 DNA reads TGTGCCAGCAGTTTTTCGCCTTACAGCTCTGGGGCCAACGTCCTGACTTTC. It specifies CASSFSPYSSGANVLTF.

V is TRBV2 and J is TRBJ2-5; TRBD2 aligns across 7 bases. V trimming: 4 bases; J trimming: 5 bases; junction bases outside the gene matches: 19. CDR1 is SNHLY, CDR2 FYNNEI, per germline. The CDR3 has 18 amino acids. This chain's CDR3 is CASSVPQGLAETGETQYF. CDR3 DNA: TGTGCCAGCAGTGTTCCTCAAGGGCTAGCGGAAACGGGGGAGACCCAGTACTTC.

This chain links TRBV7-6 with TRBJ2-1; 8 nucleotides align to TRBD2. The CDR3 runs 13 residues. V was clipped by 0 bases and J by 12 bases; unmatched bases: 4. The germline CDR1 and CDR2 sequences are SGHVS and FNYEAQ. The CDR3 loop is CASSLAQAGGQFF. CDR3 DNA sequence: TGTGCCAGCAGCTTAGCGCAGGCGGGAGGGCAGTTCTTC.

The CDR3 DNA reads as TGTGCCAGCAGACTTGGACAGCTTTCCTACGAGCAGTACTTC. Its translation is CASRLGQLSYEQYF. The chain employs TRBV28 and TRBJ2-7, with a possible D match to TRBD1 (6 bases). The ends were cut back, 6 bases at V and 1 base at J, with 13 bases in the middle. There are 14 residues in the CDR3. Germline CDR1 reads MDHEN; CDR2 reads SYDVKM. The full variable domain, rest sourced from reference TRBV28 and TRBJ2-7, is DVKVTQSSRYLVKRTGEKVFLECVQDMDHENMFWYRQDPGLGLRLIYFSYDVKMKEKGDIPEGYSVSREKKERFSLILESASTNQTSMYLCASRLGQLSYEQYFGPGTRLTVT.

The CDR3 DNA reads as TGTGCCAGCAGCACTAGCGGGAAGAGCACAGATACGCAGTATTTT. This gives the protein CASSTSGKSTDTQYF. The J gene is TRBJ2-3, the V gene TRBV28, with TRBD2 identical over 10 bases. V lost 6 bases to trimming and J lost 0 bases; unmatched junction nucleotides: 3. Per the germline V gene, CDR1 is MDHEN and CDR2 is SYDVKM. CDR3 size: 15 residues.